The rows below give T cell receptor beta chains drawn from one sample of a study of blood T cell repertoires in COVID-19. The repertoire was sequenced with immunoSEQ multiplex PCR; TCRdb's copy has only in-frame clones and lacks some. The sample carries hundreds of thousands of clones, more than 80% recorded once. Source material: peripheral blood. These receptors came from a woman in her 30s with COVID-19, enrolled during active disease. Each CDR3 is given with its conserved first and last residue. A row's size may be missing; if present it is once, few, many or a size class.

size	V	J	CDR3
NA	TRBV5-4	TRBJ2-1	CASSLGAGGGPENEQFF
NA	TRBV11-2	TRBJ2-3	CASSFSGKGTDTQYF
once	TRBV2	TRBJ2-5	CASNKGPKETQYF
few	TRBV19	TRBJ2-1	CATGGRGRGLNEQFF
NA	TRBV7-9	TRBJ1-2	CASSLADRDTYGYTF
once	TRBV15	TRBJ1-5	CATRTFSQPQHF
NA	TRBV5-1	TRBJ2-3	CASSLYTGTSGADTQYF
NA	TRBV20-1	TRBJ1-4	CSAPTGKKLFF
NA	TRBV7-2	TRBJ1-5	CASSFGQLNQPQHF
NA	TRBV28	TRBJ1-2	CASSLAGQGSYGYTF
NA	TRBV18	TRBJ2-1	CASSPPGRGVVGEQFF
NA	TRBV19	TRBJ1-2	CASSTPPSVIGGYTF
NA	TRBV4-3	TRBJ1-6	CASSQDRAGSTYSPLHF
NA	TRBV7-2	TRBJ2-5	CASSLGQGTQYF
NA	TRBV19	TRBJ1-2	CASSVEGTGPDGYTF
NA	TRBV27	TRBJ2-1	CASSLSFPLGAEQFF
NA	TRBV6-5	TRBJ2-7	CASSYSGRRGYEQYF
NA	TRBV19	TRBJ1-1	CASSYQQGVLNTEAFF
NA	TRBV30	TRBJ1-1	CAWRGQGAQDTEAFF
NA	TRBV19	TRBJ2-7	CASSMPSGAYEQYF
NA	TRBV6-5	TRBJ2-1	CASENRRGHNEQFF
NA	TRBV10-1	TRBJ2-1	CASSESGGLYNEQFF
NA	TRBV7-9	TRBJ2-5	CASSPRGDAGGRETQYF
NA	TRBV7-2	TRBJ2-5	CASSLGREGRETQYF
NA	TRBV9	TRBJ2-5	CASSVAQGALETQYF
NA	TRBV28	TRBJ1-2	CASSLLDNDRDGYTF
NA	TRBV19	TRBJ1-1	CASSISTGVEAFF
few	TRBV29-1	TRBJ2-3	CSVEGQGYTDTQYF
once	TRBV30	TRBJ1-1	CAWRETGTEAFF
NA	TRBV2	TRBJ1-6	CASSGRGNSPLHF
NA	TRBV11-2	TRBJ1-5	CASSLDRSAAQIISNQPQHF
NA	TRBV5-1	TRBJ1-2	CASSLGQGRNYGYTF
NA	TRBV7-8	TRBJ2-3	CASSLFTGLGPTDTQYF
NA	TRBV10-2	TRBJ2-1	CASRGDSQGQFF
NA	TRBV7-9	TRBJ1-2	CASSVGQGANYGYTF
NA	TRBV3-1/TRBV3-2	TRBJ2-2	CASIQVGGIGELFF
NA	TRBV6-4	TRBJ1-2	CASTRDRRLMPNYGYTF
NA	TRBV28	TRBJ1-1	CASSFDTSRQGGVRGFF
NA	TRBV6-5	TRBJ1-1	CASMAGTEAFF
NA	TRBV6-5	TRBJ1-2	CASRSGQGNYGYTF
few	TRBV6-6	TRBJ2-7	CASRIKHRGSYEQYF
NA	TRBV7-9	TRBJ2-5	CASSSYWSGGYQETQYF
NA	TRBV27	TRBJ1-1	CASSQGVNTEAFF
NA	TRBV15	TRBJ2-3	CATSRDQRHGTGRYF
NA	TRBV7-6	TRBJ2-3	CASSFLVLGDTQYF